The 19 T cell receptor beta chains presented below share a single source sample, sequenced in a study of identical twins. MiXCR, applied by TCRdb to the 5' RACE reads, yields one record per CDR3 protein. This sample has roughly 630,000 distinct CDR3 sequences, with about 7.6% found just once. The same data also contributed to another study, on yellow fever vaccine responses in identical twins.

Sequenced material: PBMCs. Receptors were obtained from a woman aged 18-29 years in good health.

This clonotype was seen repeatedly, ten times or more. The V call is TRBV27, the J call TRBJ1-1; TRBD1 might be the D (5 bases). CDR1 and CDR2 from the germline V gene are MNHEY and SMNVEV (reference sequence). Trimming stripped 2 bases from V and 5 bases from J, with 9 bases between. CDR3 length: 13 residues. The chain's CDR3 is CASSLGASTEAFF. CDR3 nucleotides: TGTGCCAGCAGTTTAGGGGCATCAACTGAAGCTTTCTTT.

This clonotype was counted many times. The rearrangement uses TRBV20-1 and TRBJ2-1, with 10 bases lining up with TRBD2. CDR1 is DFQATT, CDR2 SNEGSKA, per germline (reference sequence). The CDR3 has 16 amino acids. V trimming: 0 bases; J trimming: 6 bases; junction bases outside the gene matches: 8. The CDR3 bases are TGCAGTGCTAGAGAAGAGGCTAGCGGGAGCGGCAATGAGCAGTTCTTC. Translating it yields CSAREEASGSGNEQFF.

This clonotype was seen more than once but under ten times. The rearrangement links TRBV7-8 to TRBJ2-7, with D perhaps matching TRBD1 (5 bases). Deletions cut 2 bases from V and 3 bases from J, with 14 bases between. The CDR3 runs to 15 residues. Germline loops: CDR1 SGHVS, CDR2 FQNEAQ. The DNA of the CDR3 is TGTGCCAGCAGCTTACATCAGGGAACGAACTACGAGCAGTACTTC. It codes for CASSLHQGTNYEQYF.

Only a few counts were recorded for this clonotype. V is TRBV29-1 and J is TRBJ2-7; tentatively, D is TRBD2 (6 bases). There are 11 residues in the CDR3. Per germline, CDR1 SQVTM and CDR2 ANQGSEA. V dropped 3 bases and J dropped 4 bases, with 7 bases sitting between them. CDR3 in amino acids: CSVEGGYEQYF. The CDR3 nucleotides read TGCAGCGTTGAGGGGGGATACGAGCAGTACTTC.

This clonotype was counted only a few times. The gene calls are TRBV7-8 and TRBJ2-5; the match to TRBD2 covers 16 bases. The junction had 6 bases not matched to a gene; V was cut back by 2 bases and J by 6 bases. Germline values: CDR1 SGHVS, CDR2 FQNEAQ. CDR3 length: 17 residues. The CDR3 spells CASSLSGTSGGAKTQYF. The DNA of the CDR3 is TGTGCCAGCAGCTTATCAGGGACTAGCGGGGGGGCGAAGACCCAGTACTTC. The full variable domain, completed using reference TRBV7-8 and TRBJ2-5, is GAGVSQSPRYKVAKRGQDVALRCDPISGHVSLFWYQQALGQGPEFLTYFQNEAQLDKSGLPSDRFFAERPEGSVSTLKIQRTQQEDSAVYLCASSLSGTSGGAKTQYFGPGTRLLVL.

The chain is built from TRBV12-3 or TRBV12-4 and TRBJ2-3; D is uncertain. This CDR3 is 17 amino acids long. V was cut by 4 bases and J by 0 bases, with 17 bases left in between. Here the CDR3 reads CASSSRYKAPSTDTQYF. The CDR3 region has the DNA TGTGCCAGCAGTTCCAGATATAAGGCACCAAGCACAGATACGCAGTATTTT.

This clonotype appeared a few times. The chain uses TRBV3-1 and TRBJ1-4, with a possible D match to TRBD1 (6 bases). The CDR3 totals 15 residues. The germline V gene has CDR1 LGHDT and CDR2 YNNKEL (reference sequence). Trimming removed 2 bases from V and 8 bases from J, with 15 bases in between. CDR3 sequence: CASSQFRGAREKLFF. In DNA, the CDR3 is TGTGCCAGCAGCCAATTCCGGGGGGCGCGAGAAAAACTGTTTTTT.

This chain connects TRBV4-1 to TRBJ1-3; 8 bases agree with TRBD1. CDR1 is MGHRA, CDR2 YSYEKL, per germline. This CDR3 comprises 19 residues. The V and J ends lost 4 bases and 0 bases, in that order; junction bases with no gene match: 14. The CDR3 region has the DNA TGCGCCAGCAGCCCGCAGGGGGCTGGTGGACTTGGCTCTGGAAACACCATATATTTT. It encodes CASSPQGAGGLGSGNTIYF.

The chain combines TRBV7-2 with TRBJ2-1, with 11 bases that match TRBD2. The CDR3 totals 17 residues. CDR1 and CDR2 from the germline V gene are SGHTA and FQGNSA. V was pared by 5 bases and J by 0 bases, with 6 bases of the junction left unmatched. The CDR3 here is CASSARTSGFSYNEQFF. The CDR3 DNA reads as TGTGCCAGCAGCGCCAGGACTAGCGGGTTCTCCTACAATGAGCAGTTCTTC. The full variable domain, rest sourced from reference TRBV7-2 and TRBJ2-1, is GAGVSQSPSNKVTEKGKDVELRCDPISGHTALYWYRQSLGQGLEFLIYFQGNSAPDKSGLPSDRFSAERTGGSVSTLTIQRTQQEDSAVYLCASSARTSGFSYNEQFFGPGTRLTVL.

This chain connects TRBV7-9 to TRBJ2-5; D not resolved. V lost 2 bases and J lost 7, with 14 bases in between. Germline V gene lookup returns CDR1 SEHNR and CDR2 FQNEAQ (reference sequence). The CDR3 extends over 14 amino acids. DNA for the CDR3: TGTGCCAGCAGCTTAATTTTGTCATTTGGGACCCAGTACTTC. Translating gives CASSLILSFGTQYF.

This sequence joins TRBV5-1 and TRBJ2-3; 9 bases align to TRBD2. The germline CDR1 and CDR2 sequences are SGHRS and YFSETQ. The CDR3 totals 15 residues. V trimming: 1 base; J trimming: 4 bases; junction bases outside the gene matches: 4. The CDR3 DNA reads as TGCGCCAGCAGCTTGACGAGCGGGGGGCCAGATACGCAGTATTTT. This translates into CASSLTSGGPDTQYF.

This clonotype was observed at least ten times. This chain uses TRBV5-1 with TRBJ2-4; no definite D call. V dropped 4 bases and J dropped 1 base, with 9 bases sitting between them. The CDR3 sequence is 14 residues long. Looked up from germline, CDR1 is SGHRS and CDR2 is YFSETQ. The CDR3 region has the DNA TGCGCCAGCAGCCCTCCGTCGGCCAAAAACATTCAGTACTTC. It specifies CASSPPSAKNIQYF.

This clonotype was counted many times. The chain links TRBV20-1 to TRBJ1-5; D call uncertain. Trimming removed 3 bases from V and 7 bases from J, with 16 bases in between. The CDR3 runs 14 residues. Germline CDR1 and CDR2: DFQATT and SNEGSKA (reference sequence). For the CDR3, the DNA is TGCAGTGCTAGGGGTGGACCTTACGGCCAGCCCCAGCATTTT. Protein product: CSARGGPYGQPQHF.

This clonotype was recorded a few times. The genes are TRBV29-1 and TRBJ2-7; 11 positions match TRBD1. V dropped 5 bases and J dropped 1; count of bases not matched to a gene: 7. Germline CDR1 and CDR2: SQVTM and ANQGSEA. The CDR3 has 15 residues. CDR3 loop: CSVNGQGANSYEQYF. DNA of the CDR3: TGCAGCGTTAACGGACAGGGGGCAAATTCCTACGAGCAGTACTTC.

This clonotype has just a few counts. This sequence joins TRBV15 and TRBJ2-2; D possibly corresponds to TRBD2 (5 bases). CDR3 length: 14 residues. Between the trimmed V and J ends, which lost 2 bases and 6 bases, there was a span of 10 bases. Looked up from germline, CDR1 is LNHNV and CDR2 is YYDKDF (reference sequence). CDR3 sequence reads: CATSRSGLSGELFF. DNA of the CDR3: TGTGCCACCAGCAGATCAGGACTCTCCGGGGAGCTGTTTTTT.

The rearrangement uses TRBV5-6 and TRBJ2-1, with TRBD2 matching over 8 bases. The CDR3 has 18 amino acids. Trimming removed 0 bases from V and 4 bases from J; junction bases left unmatched: 12. Germline values: CDR1 SGHDT, CDR2 YYEEEE. The CDR3 protein is CASSLGGLVPYHYNEQFF. DNA for the CDR3: TGTGCCAGCAGCTTGGGGGGACTAGTCCCCTACCATTACAATGAGCAGTTCTTC.

The chain employs TRBV7-9 and TRBJ1-1; no clear D gene. CDR3 size: 13 residues. Deletions cut 7 bases from V and 6 bases from J, with 15 bases between. CDR1 and CDR2 from the germline V gene are SEHNR and FQNEAQ (reference sequence). The CDR3 DNA follows: TGTGCCAGCACCGAGCTGCAGCCGGCTGAAGCTTTCTTT. This encodes CASTELQPAEAFF.

This rearrangement joins TRBV15 to TRBJ2-6; no definite D call. The germline V gene has CDR1 LNHNV and CDR2 YYDKDF (reference sequence). The length of the CDR3 is 16 residues. Trimming cost V 0 bases and J 2 bases, with 8 bases left between them. CDR3 in amino acids: CATSRDFATGANVLTF. The CDR3 nucleotides are TGTGCCACCAGCAGAGACTTCGCGACTGGGGCCAACGTCCTGACTTTC. The variable domain in full, with the rest retrieved from reference TRBV15 and TRBJ2-6, is DAMVIQNPRYQVTQFGKPVTLSCSQTLNHNVMYWYQQKSSQAPKLLFHYYDKDFNNEADTPDNFQSRRPNTSFCFLDIRSPGLGDTAMYLCATSRDFATGANVLTFGAGSRLTVL.

This clonotype came up a few times. This chain links TRBV12-3 or TRBV12-4 with TRBJ1-1, with D maybe TRBD1 (5 bases). V gave up 7 bases and J gave up 0 bases, with 9 bases separating them. The CDR3 is made up of 13 amino acids. CDR3: CASKGVMNTEAFF. DNA for the CDR3: TGTGCCAGCAAAGGGGTGATGAACACTGAAGCTTTCTTT.